This TCR beta chain comes out of a study of OX40 agonist ivuxolimab in advanced cancers. Across the study: Ivuxolimab, an antibody that agonizes OX40 (CD134), was administered to the patients.

Data came from immunoSEQ multiplex PCR; TCRdb stores just in-frame clones and leaves some out. The sample yields approximately 38,000 clones, less than 85% seen once. Between the trimmed V and J ends, which lost 6 bases and 1 base, there was a span of 9 bases. The CDR3 length is 13 residues. Germline loops: CDR1 SGHNT, CDR2 YENEEA. Sequenced material: CD4+ or CD8+ T cells sorted from blood, taken in a trial of the OX40 agonist ivuxolimab. V is TRBV11-3 and J is TRBJ1-1; D is ambiguous. The TCR originated in an adult with an advanced solid tumor such as melanoma, head and neck, liver or kidney cancer. The CDR3 loop is CASSQWENTEAFF. The CDR3 nucleotides are TGTGCCAGCAGTCAGTGGGAGAACACTGAAGCTTTCTTT.